The 20 T cell receptor beta chains presented below share a single source sample, sequenced in a study of STAT3 mutations in large granular lymphocyte leukemia. Overall study results and limits: Every T-LGLL patient had at least one immunodominant TCRbeta clonotype.

No antigen has been assigned to these receptors. Sequencing was performed with immunoSEQ multiplex PCR; in TCRdb, only in-frame clones are kept and a portion is missing. The table shows 5,600 or so clones, with about two thirds occurring only once. The sample consisted of PBMCs. The receptors come from a human donor with T large granular lymphocyte leukemia. Some clones in this sample may be carry-over from other donors' samples.

The chain has TRBV5-1 and TRBJ2-3, with D perhaps being TRBD1 or TRBD2 (5 bases each). Germline CDR1 is SGHRS and CDR2 is YFSETQ. Trimming pared 0 bases from V and 3 bases from J, leaving 11 bases between. The CDR3 spans 15 residues. CDR3 region: CASSLVQGGTDTQYF. The CDR3 coding sequence is TGCGCCAGCAGCTTGGTGCAGGGCGGGACAGATACGCAGTATTTT.

This clone was picked up a small number of times. The chain employs TRBV12-5 and TRBJ2-1, with D maybe TRBD2 (6 bases). CDR1 LGHNT and CDR2 FRNRAP come from the germline V gene. This CDR3 is built from 15 residues. Between the trimmed V and J ends, which lost 1 base and 7 bases, there was a span of 14 bases. The chain's CDR3 is CASGLERTAGNEQFF. DNA for the CDR3: TGTGCTAGTGGTTTGGAGAGGACGGCGGGGAATGAGCAGTTCTTC.

In its sample, this clone ranks as medium-sized. The genes are TRBV10-3 and TRBJ1-5, with 10 bases that match TRBD1. CDR3 length equals 14 residues. Germline assignment: CDR1 ENHRY and CDR2 SYGVKD. Unmatched junction bases numbered 4, after V lost 11 bases and J lost 0 bases. CDR3 nucleotide sequence: TGTGCCGTAGGGACAGGGGATAGCAATCAGCCCCAGCATTTT. It specifies CAVGTGDSNQPQHF.

The chain recombines TRBV30 with TRBJ1-2, with 7 nucleotides matching TRBD1. The CDR3 spans 13 residues. The germline V gene has CDR1 GTSNPN and CDR2 SVGIG (reference sequence). Losses at the gene ends were 3 bases for V and 5 bases for J; bases not matched to a gene: 6. CDR3 coding DNA: TGTGCCTGGAGCCGGGACAGACCTTATGGCTACACCTTC. Translated, it gives CAWSRDRPYGYTF.

The V call is TRBV4-3, the J call TRBJ2-1; TRBD2 might be the D (6 bases). This CDR3 has 14 amino acids. Trimming cost V 2 bases and J 7 bases, with 12 bases left between them. Germline CDR1 is LGHNA and CDR2 is YSLEER. As DNA, the CDR3 is TGCGCCAGCAGCCAAAAATGGAGGGTAAATGAGCAGTTCTTC. Translation: CASSQKWRVNEQFF.

CDR3 in amino acids: CASSSTGGSTEAFF. Written as DNA, the CDR3 is TGTGCCAGCAGCTCTACAGGGGGATCCACTGAAGCTTTCTTT. This chain joins TRBV5-5 and TRBJ1-1, with TRBD1 matching over 8 bases. Germline V gene lookup returns CDR1 SGHKS and CDR2 YYEKEE (reference sequence). The CDR3 sequence is 14 residues long. Germline trimming cut 3 bases from V and 4 bases from J; bases unmatched to any gene: 5.

The V gene is TRBV5-1, the J gene TRBJ2-3; possibly TRBD1 for D (6 bases). The CDR3 has 14 residues. Deletions cut 5 bases from V and 1 base from J, with 11 bases between. The germline CDR1 and CDR2 sequences are SGHRS and YFSETQ. For the CDR3, the DNA is TGCGCCAGCAGGGCGGACAGTGGCACAGATACGCAGTATTTT. Its protein is CASRADSGTDTQYF.

The V call is TRBV5-1, the J call TRBJ2-7; TRBD2 agrees at 10 bases. Trimming removed 1 base from V and 3 bases from J; junction bases left unmatched: 4. Germline lookup yields CDR1 SGHRS and CDR2 YFSETQ. This CDR3 region has 15 residues. In DNA, the CDR3 is TGCGCCAGCAGCTTGAAACTAGCGGGGAACTACGAGCAGTACTTC. As protein: CASSLKLAGNYEQYF.

The V gene is TRBV9, the J gene TRBJ2-7, with 10 positions matching TRBD2. Looked up from germline, CDR1 is SGDLS and CDR2 is YYNGEE. The V segment lost 3 bases and the J segment 3 bases; nucleotides outside the gene matches: 3. The CDR3 length is 14 residues. CDR3 in DNA: TGTGCCAGCAGCGGCGGGACTAGCGTCTACGAGCAGTACTTC. Translated: CASSGGTSVYEQYF. Full variable domain (outside the CDR3, taken from reference TRBV9 and TRBJ2-7): DSGVTQTPKHLITATGQRVTLRCSPRSGDLSVYWYQQSLDQGLQFLIQYYNGEERAKGNILERFSAQQFPDLHSELNLSSLELGDSALYFCASSGGTSVYEQYFGPGTRLTVT.

The V and J genes are TRBV13 and TRBJ2-7, with 7 bases that match TRBD1. From germline, CDR1 is PRHDT and CDR2 FYEKMQ (reference sequence). The V gene end was trimmed by 0 bases and the J gene end by 5 bases; junction bases not matched to a gene: 1. This CDR3 contains 13 residues. This chain's CDR3 is CASSLGGGHEQYF. Written as DNA, the CDR3 is TGTGCCAGCAGCTTAGGAGGGGGCCACGAGCAGTACTTC.

The chain links TRBV5-1 to TRBJ2-3, with TRBD2 matching over 12 bases. CDR3 length: 16 residues. The V segment lost 0 bases and the J segment 3 bases; nucleotides outside the gene matches: 2. Germline V gives CDR1 SGHRS, CDR2 YFSETQ. CDR3 bases: TGCGCCAGCAGCTTGGAACTAGCGGGGGGTACAGATACGCAGTATTTT. This codes for CASSLELAGGTDTQYF.

The chain couples TRBV28 to TRBJ2-1; D might be TRBD2 (6 bases). Germline loops: CDR1 MDHEN, CDR2 SYDVKM. This CDR3 comprises 17 residues. With 6 bases removed from V and 7 bases from J, the gap between germline ends came to 25 bases. In nucleotides, the CDR3 is TGTGCCAGCAGAGTTTCCCCCCCGGGACTGGGGGGTAATGAGCAGTTCTTC. Residues: CASRVSPPGLGGNEQFF.

This clone was counted a few times. The V gene is TRBV27, the J gene TRBJ1-6, with a possible D match to TRBD1 (5 bases). The germline V gene has CDR1 MNHEY and CDR2 SMNVEV (reference sequence). The CDR3 covers 15 residues. The germline V and J ends were trimmed by 6 bases and 10 bases, with 19 bases remaining between them. In DNA form, the CDR3 reads TGTGCCAGCAGACGCGACAGAGCTCTTTGGTCACCCCTCCACTTT. Its translation: CASRRDRALWSPLHF.

Only a few counts were recorded for this clone. The chain employs TRBV27 and TRBJ1-5; D is uncertain. CDR3 length equals 13 residues. CDR1 MNHEY and CDR2 SMNVEV come from the germline V gene (reference sequence). Trimming removed 2 bases at V and 5 bases at J, with 7 bases between. The CDR3 DNA is TGTGCCAGCAGTTTACGGCGAGATCAGCCCCAGCATTTT. This sequence encodes CASSLRRDQPQHF.

V usage is TRBV6-6 and J usage is TRBJ1-5, with D uncertain. The CDR3 is 14 amino acids. Germline CDR1 MNHNY, CDR2 SVGAGI (reference sequence). Trimming removed 5 bases from V and 7 bases from J, with 15 bases in between. CDR3 loop: CASSQGSGPQPQHF. Written as DNA, the CDR3 is TGTGCCAGCAGTCAAGGTTCTGGGCCGCAGCCCCAGCATTTT.

V and J are TRBV5-1 and TRBJ2-7, with 10 bases aligning to TRBD1. Germline V gene data show CDR1 as SGHRS and CDR2 as YFSETQ. The CDR3 spans 15 residues. Trimming cost V 4 bases and J 4 bases; bases outside gene matches: 8. CDR3 sequence reads: CASSGPGQGFYEQYF. The CDR3 nucleotides are TGCGCCAGCAGCGGTCCGGGACAGGGGTTTTACGAGCAGTACTTC.

The J gene is TRBJ1-2, the V gene TRBV5-4, with D tentatively TRBD1 (5 bases). With 3 bases removed from V and 5 bases from J, the gap between germline ends came to 14 bases. In germline, CDR1 is SGHNT, CDR2 YYREEE (reference sequence). The CDR3 is 14 residues long. CDR3 in amino acids: CASSSAGPGYGYTF. The CDR3 bases are TGTGCCAGCAGCTCGGCGGGGCCCGGGTATGGCTACACCTTC.

The CDR3 DNA reads as TGTGCCAGCAGCGGACAGGGGATGGGTAAACAAGAGACCCAGTACTTC. Amino acid sequence: CASSGQGMGKQETQYF. The rearrangement links TRBV5-4 to TRBJ2-5; 9 positions match TRBD1. The CDR3 length is 16 residues. The J segment lost 2 bases and the V segment lost 4 bases, leaving 9 bases of the junction unmatched. Germline lookup yields CDR1 SGHNT and CDR2 YYREEE (reference sequence).

This clone was seen a handful of times. The chain is built from TRBV5-1 and TRBJ1-1; TRBD1 matches at 7 bases. Germline V CDR1 and CDR2: SGHRS, YFSETQ. This CDR3 contains 16 residues. Germline trimming cut 2 bases from V and 0 bases from J; bases unmatched to any gene: 7. The CDR3 loop is CASSLIGTDLNTEAFF. Written as DNA, the CDR3 is TGCGCCAGCAGCTTAATCGGGACAGACCTGAACACTGAAGCTTTCTTT.

Only a few counts were recorded for this clone. The CDR3 loop is CASSLTGGREKLFF. CDR3 coding DNA: TGTGCCAGCAGCCTCACAGGGGGCAGAGAAAAACTGTTTTTT. The rearrangement joins TRBV7-9 to TRBJ1-4; 9 bases agree with TRBD1. Germline values: CDR1 SEHNR, CDR2 FQNEAQ (reference sequence). The ends lost 5 bases at V and 8 bases at J; junction bases unmatched: 6. There are 14 residues in the CDR3.